This T cell receptor (beta chain) was sequenced during a study of cytomegalovirus exposure and HLA in healthy donors. Whole-study findings and limits: It was approximately 150 TCR beta chains that were listed as cytomegalovirus-associated.

On this clone itself: What it recognizes is unknown.

J was trimmed by 0 bases and V by 3 bases; bases with no gene match: 13. Germline lookup yields CDR1 SQVTM and CDR2 ANQGSEA. The CDR3 consists of 17 residues. PCR amplification relied on 60 Vbeta primers (plus 13 Jbeta primers). Sequencing used immunoSEQ multiplex PCR; TCRdb keeps in-frame clones, though not all of them. The sample has approximately 150,000 clones. The chain carries TRBV29-1 and TRBJ1-1, with 7 nucleotides matching TRBD1. The sample taken for sequencing was PBMCs. This clonotype was obtained from a woman aged 35 to 49 in good health and CMV-seronegative. CDR3 sequence: CSVDLKEAGGMNTEAFF. CDR3 nucleotide sequence: TGCAGCGTTGACCTGAAAGAGGCAGGGGGTATGAACACTGAAGCTTTCTTT.